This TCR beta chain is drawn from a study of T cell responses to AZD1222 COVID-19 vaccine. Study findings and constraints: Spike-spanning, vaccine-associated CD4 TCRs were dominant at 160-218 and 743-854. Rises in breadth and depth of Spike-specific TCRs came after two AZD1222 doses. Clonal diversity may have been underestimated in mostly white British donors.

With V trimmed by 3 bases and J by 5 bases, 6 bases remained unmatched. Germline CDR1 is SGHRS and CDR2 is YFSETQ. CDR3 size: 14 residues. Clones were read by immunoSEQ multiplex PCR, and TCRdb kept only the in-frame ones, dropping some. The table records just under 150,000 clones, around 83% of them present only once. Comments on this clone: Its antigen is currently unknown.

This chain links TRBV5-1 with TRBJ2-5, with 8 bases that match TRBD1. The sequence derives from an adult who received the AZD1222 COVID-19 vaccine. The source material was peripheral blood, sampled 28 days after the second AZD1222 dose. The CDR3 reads CASSSGQGDETQYF. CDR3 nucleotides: TGCGCCAGCAGCTCTGGACAGGGTGATGAGACCCAGTACTTC.